The clone carrying this T cell receptor beta chain was seen at least ten times. Its specificity is unknown. This record comes from a study of CD8+ T cells in alopecia areata. Extraction of RNA preceded its reverse transcription into cDNA, which served as the sequencing template. Here immunoSEQ multiplex PCR was the method, and the copy in TCRdb shows in-frame clones only, minus some. The table records about 30,000 clones, roughly 58% of them present only once. Findings of the study overall: Normal scalp had lower clonality than lesional scalp, with alopecia totalis/universalis lesions showing this most strongly.

Trimming took off 5 bases at V and 0 bases at J, with 2 bases between the two ends. CDR1 and CDR2 from the germline V gene are SEHNR and FQNEAQ (reference sequence). This CDR3 spans 11 amino acids. This receptor was taken from a human donor with alopecia areata. The rearrangement links TRBV7-9 to TRBJ2-7; D gene unclear. The material sequenced was NKG2D-high CD8+ T cells sorted from blood. DNA for the CDR3: TGTGCCAGCAGCCCCTCCTACGAGCAGTACTTC. Translating gives CASSPSYEQYF.